The 15 T cell receptor beta chains below were found in one sample sequenced in a study of preoperative IRX-2 immunotherapy in early breast cancer. Sample treatment: preoperative locoregional IRX-2 cytokine immunotherapy. TCRdb's table, derived via immunoSEQ multiplex PCR, lists solely in-frame clones and lacks some. The sample shows under 45,000 clones, about 95% of them seen only once. Here the sequenced sample was tumor tissue, taken after IRX-2 immunotherapy. These receptors all come from a human donor with breast cancer.

This clone was detected once. The rearrangement links TRBV29-1 to TRBJ2-7; D is ambiguous. Germline values: CDR1 SQVTM, CDR2 ANQGSEA. V lost 6 bases and J 6 bases, leaving 24 bases between the germline ends. This CDR3 is 15 amino acids long. The CDR3 sequence is CSVTDRGRLRSEQYF. For the CDR3, the DNA is TGCAGCGTAACCGACCGCGGCAGGCTTCGATCCGAGCAGTACTTC.

The rearrangement joins TRBV6-5 to TRBJ2-7, with 7 bases identical to TRBD2. Per the germline V gene, CDR1 is MNHEY and CDR2 is SVGAGI. The CDR3 runs to 15 residues. V was pared by 6 bases and J by 3 bases, with 11 bases of the junction left unmatched. CDR3 sequence: CASRKPGGGSYEQYF. DNA of the CDR3: TGTGCCAGCAGGAAACCGGGGGGAGGGAGCTACGAGCAGTACTTC.

The rearrangement links TRBV6-5 to TRBJ2-2; a weak D match, TRBD2 (5 bases). Trimming took off 6 bases at V and 1 base at J, with 12 bases between the two ends. There are 15 residues in the CDR3. CDR1 and CDR2 from the germline V gene are MNHEY and SVGAGI. The CDR3 spells CASRSGPLNTGELFF. Written as DNA, the CDR3 is TGTGCCAGCAGGAGCGGACCTCTGAACACCGGGGAGCTGTTTTTT.

A remark on this clone: The sample has other DNA sequences that encode this CDR3 too. This chain joins TRBV28 and TRBJ2-7; no clear D. Germline CDR1 reads MDHEN; CDR2 reads SYDVKM. The CDR3 has 11 amino acids. V was shortened by 2 bases and J by 6 bases, with 5 bases between the two germline ends. In nucleotides, the CDR3 is TGTGCCAGCAGTTTAGGAGTCGAGCAGTACTTC. Translated, it gives CASSLGVEQYF.

This chain links TRBV28 with TRBJ2-1, with D perhaps matching TRBD1 (5 bases). The CDR3 has 14 residues. The V end lost 7 bases, the J end lost 5 bases, and 15 bases lay between the germline ends. Germline V gene lookup returns CDR1 MDHEN and CDR2 SYDVKM. DNA for the CDR3: TGTGCCAGCAAAAGGGGAAGTAGGAACAATGAGCAGTTCTTC. Amino acid sequence: CASKRGSRNNEQFF.

The J gene is TRBJ1-5, the V gene TRBV2; 9 bases agree with TRBD1. There are 14 residues in the CDR3. Trimming removed 6 bases from V and 5 bases from J; junction bases left unmatched: 5. The V gene's germline CDR1 is SNHLY and CDR2 FYNNEI. The CDR3 is CASRPTGGDQPQHF. CDR3 sequence (DNA): TGTGCCAGCAGACCGACAGGGGGGGATCAGCCCCAGCATTTT.

V gene TRBV15 combines with J gene TRBJ1-1; D gene uncertain. CDR3 length: 13 amino acids. The germline gives CDR1 LNHNV, CDR2 YYDKDF (reference sequence). The V end was cut by 1 base, the J end by 5 bases, with 8 bases between. Here the CDR3 DNA reads TGTGCCACCAGCAGAGTGGGGAGGACTGAAGCTTTCTTT. The encoded protein is CATSRVGRTEAFF. The entire variable domain, with the rest obtained from reference TRBV15 and TRBJ1-1, is as follows: DAMVIQNPRYQVTQFGKPVTLSCSQTLNHNVMYWYQQKSSQAPKLLFHYYDKDFNNEADTPDNFQSRRPNTSFCFLDIRSPGLGDTAMYLCATSRVGRTEAFFGQGTRLTVV.

V gene TRBV7-9 combines with J gene TRBJ2-3; D gene uncertain. The CDR3 totals 11 residues. Trimming stripped 4 bases from V and 5 bases from J, with 4 bases between. Per the germline V gene, CDR1 is SEHNR and CDR2 is FQNEAQ (reference sequence). The CDR3 DNA follows: TGTGCCAGCAGCTCTATAGATACGCAGTATTTT. Its translation is CASSSIDTQYF. Using reference TRBV7-9 and TRBJ2-3 for the parts outside the CDR3, the full variable domain is DTGVSQNPRHKITKRGQNVTFRCDPISEHNRLYWYRQTLGQGPEFLTYFQNEAQLEKSRLLSDRFSAERPKGSFSTLEIQRTEQGDSAMYLCASSSIDTQYFGPGTRLTVL.

This clone occurred once. This rearrangement joins TRBV6-6 to TRBJ1-3; TRBD1 is a possible D gene (6 bases). Germline CDR1 and CDR2: MNHNY and SVGAGI (reference sequence). V lost 8 bases, J lost 1 base, and 9 bases lay in between. The CDR3 runs 13 residues. CDR3 amino acids: CASQQGSGNTIYF. The DNA of the CDR3 is TGTGCCAGCCAACAGGGATCTGGAAACACCATATATTTT.

V gene TRBV4-2 combines with J gene TRBJ1-1, with D unclear. V lost 5 bases and J 2 bases, leaving 12 bases between the germline ends. The length of the CDR3 is 14 residues. CDR1 is LGHNA, CDR2 YNFKEQ, per germline. CDR3 DNA sequence: TGTGCCAGCAGCTCCAATCGGGAAAACACTGAAGCTTTCTTT. Residues: CASSSNRENTEAFF.

This clone was seen once. The V gene is TRBV4-3, the J gene TRBJ1-2; perhaps TRBD1 as D (5 bases). Trimming left V 4 bases short and J 0 bases short, with 6 bases between. The CDR3 covers 13 residues. The germline gives CDR1 LGHNA, CDR2 YSLEER. The CDR3 loop reads CASSPDTNYGYTF. The DNA for the CDR3 is TGCGCCAGCAGCCCGGACACTAACTATGGCTACACCTTC.

This sequence joins TRBV6-7 and TRBJ1-4; D is uncertain. TRBV6-7 is recorded as an ORF, its role being uncertain. This CDR3 has 15 residues. The V gene lost 0 bases and the J gene lost 11 bases, with 16 bases spanning the gap. The CDR3 sequence is CASSYSSKRAVKLFF. The CDR3 nucleotides read TGTGCCAGCAGTTACTCGAGTAAGCGGGCTGTGAAACTGTTTTTT.

The chain joins TRBV29-1 to TRBJ2-7, with TRBD1 matching 9 bases. Germline V gives CDR1 SQVTM, CDR2 ANQGSEA. The V segment lost 7 bases and the J segment 1 base; nucleotides outside the gene matches: 8. The CDR3 has 14 amino acids. The CDR3 DNA reads as TGCAGCGCCCTCCGGGACAGGGATTCCTACGAGCAGTACTTC. It encodes CSALRDRDSYEQYF.

The J gene is TRBJ2-4, the V gene TRBV5-3; 11 bases align to TRBD2. TRBV5-3 is reported as an ORF; its role is uncertain. This CDR3 region has 20 residues. Trimming removed 6 bases from V and 0 bases from J; junction bases left unmatched: 17. The CDR3, as DNA: TGTGCCAGAACTGGTCTAGCGGGAGGCCATAGAATAATAGCCAAAAACATTCAGTACTTC. Its translation: CARTGLAGGHRIIAKNIQYF.

The rearrangement uses TRBV30 and TRBJ1-3; tentatively, D is TRBD1 (5 bases). Germline lookup yields CDR1 GTSNPN and CDR2 SVGIG (reference sequence). Trimming took off 2 bases at V and 4 bases at J, with 12 bases between the two ends. The CDR3 covers 14 residues. CDR3 in amino acids: CAWSLGAGGNTIYF. In DNA, the CDR3 is TGTGCCTGGAGTCTCGGGGCAGGGGGAAACACCATATATTTT.